Shown below are 5 T cell receptor beta chains from a single sample sequenced in a study of OX40 agonist ivuxolimab in advanced cancers. The protocol was immunoSEQ multiplex PCR, while the TCRdb copy is restricted to in-frame clones and leaves out a portion. Altogether tens of thousands of clones are present, roughly 90% being singletons, with the ten largest covering roughly 3.5%. The starting material was CD4+ or CD8+ T cells sorted from blood, obtained in a trial of the OX40 agonist ivuxolimab. Every receptor here comes from an adult with an advanced solid tumor such as melanoma, head and neck, liver or kidney cancer.

This chain uses TRBV5-1 with TRBJ2-1, with 9 bases lining up with TRBD1. V lost 7 bases to trimming and J lost 6 bases; unmatched junction nucleotides: 8. Germline V gives CDR1 SGHRS, CDR2 YFSETQ. CDR3 length: 14 amino acids. CDR3 coding DNA: TGCGCCAGCCGCTCCGGGACAGGGCTCAATGAGCAGTTCTTC. Residues: CASRSGTGLNEQFF.

The rearrangement uses TRBV28 and TRBJ1-1; 7 nucleotides align to TRBD1. J was trimmed by 8 bases and V by 8 bases; bases with no gene match: 5. The CDR3 totals 11 residues. Germline loops: CDR1 MDHEN, CDR2 SYDVKM. In nucleotides, the CDR3 is TGTGCCAGCGGACAGGTCAAAGAAGCTTTCTTT. Translating gives CASGQVKEAFF.

The gene calls are TRBV7-2 and TRBJ1-2; TRBD1 is a possible D gene (6 bases). Germline lookup yields CDR1 SGHTA and CDR2 FQGNSA. This CDR3 spans 15 amino acids. Between the trimmed V and J ends, which lost 5 bases and 4 bases, there was a span of 17 bases. CDR3 sequence reads: CASSPPRTGLYGYTF. In nucleotides, the CDR3 is TGTGCCAGCAGCCCCCCAAGAACAGGGCTCTATGGCTACACCTTC.

The V gene is TRBV27, the J gene TRBJ2-1; D tentatively fits TRBD1 or TRBD2 (5 bases each). Trimming pared 8 bases from V and 5 bases from J, leaving 19 bases between. Germline V gene sequence: CDR1 MNHEY, CDR2 SMNVEV (reference sequence). The CDR3 contains 15 residues. The CDR3: CASRPLMQGDNEQFF. CDR3 bases: TGTGCCAGCCGTCCACTGATGCAGGGAGACAATGAGCAGTTCTTC.

The V and J genes are TRBV9 and TRBJ1-5; D is unclear. Germline V lookup: CDR1 SGDLS, CDR2 YYNGEE. Deletions cut 0 bases from V and 5 bases from J, with 12 bases between. The CDR3 is 15 amino acids. CDR3 amino acids: CASSVEGLRDQPQHF. The DNA for the CDR3 is TGTGCCAGCAGCGTAGAAGGGTTACGGGATCAGCCCCAGCATTTT.